This TCR beta chain was documented in a study of blood T cells in healthy people across ages (dated by TCRdb to about 2015). In terms of the full investigation: Template switching captured roughly one uniquely barcoded TCR beta cDNA molecule per two T cells in model experiments. Donors of different ages were randomly distributed across sequencing lanes to avoid experimental bias. The study measured age-related changes in TCR beta repertoire diversity using deep sequencing normalized with unique cDNA molecular identifiers. The study analyzed two additional independent replicas of 1 million unique cDNA reads from the same blood draw for two donors, one aged 18 to 29 and one aged 80 or older. Donors were grouped into four age groups: young (average 16 years), middle-aged (around 39), aged (62) and long-lived (around 80).

What the research found in general, with its limitations: There was a strong correlation between observed TCR beta diversity and the percentage of naive T cells measured by flow cytometry. Observed TCR beta diversity per million T cells fell roughly linearly with age, and a significant reduction was already apparent by age roughly 40. The long-lived group showed more naive CD4+ T cells, fewer expanded clones and increased TCR diversity than the aged group, suggesting age selection. Bulk unsorted PBMC profiling prevented conclusive comparison of naive and antigen-experienced compartments. Because donor CMV infection status was unknown, age-related changes in expanded clonotypes were potentially confounded. Estimates of total diversity from one million sequenced T cells were regarded as lower bounds and underestimates.

The 39 donors, aged roughly 6 to 90 years, were systemically healthy Caucasian individuals from Russia. Around 10 milliliters of peripheral blood were collected from each donor into EDTA-treated Vacutainer tubes. Ficoll-Paque density-gradient centrifugation was used to isolate PBMCs, with at least 7 million per sample. Trizol reagent was used to extract total RNA from PBMCs, with at least 6 micrograms per sample. For every donor, flow cytometry on a PBMC aliquot measured the percentage of naive CD45RAhigh/CD27high T cells. Germline trimming amounts to 5 bases on V and 1 base on J, with 6 as the count of junction bases outside the gene matches. The CDR3 has 15 amino acids, counting the end cysteine and phenylalanine. Of the read, only the CDR3 DNA is kept; its 45 bases are in frame from base 1. Taken from the germline V gene, the CDR1 and CDR2 loops are SGHDT and YYEEEE. The protocol used for the library was 5' RACE. The listed sequencing device is Illumina HiSeq 2500. A second PCR of about 7 to 12 cycles was run with a J-beta primer mix and a sample-barcoded 5' primer. A unique molecular identifier was introduced onto each TCR beta cDNA molecule by a template-switch 5' adaptor carrying 12 random nucleotides. Each sample yielded at least 2.5 million CDR3-containing paired-end reads. All of the RNA was converted into first-strand cDNA using the Mint cDNA synthesis kit, with a TRBC-specific oligonucleotide serving as the primer. Following uracil-DNA glycosylase treatment, a first 18-cycle PCR with universal primers M1SS and BC2_uni_R was performed on all cDNA. The published analysis was carried out like this. Each sample was normalized by randomly selecting 1 million high-quality reads, each carrying a distinct molecular identifier. Reads sharing molecular identifiers were discarded rather than binned into consensus sequences. CDR3 identification, clonotype clustering and error correction used MiTCR with a Q25 quality threshold and the strictest error-elimination algorithm. A nonparametric unseen species model with Euler transformation was used to estimate a lower bound on total TCR beta diversity. TCRdb reprocessing: public reads trimmed at Q25 with fastp, clones called with MiXCR, in-frame beta chains kept. Records with the same CDR3 protein are collapsed into one entry carrying the most frequent genes and DNA. These V and J calls originate from TCRdb's pipeline instead of the authors' own analysis. The sample profile shows about 1.5 million distinct CDR3 sequences; approximately 43% of them were found once. Together, the top ten hold around 4% of the sample.

As regards this clonotype: Its antigen is still unknown. Base quality data are lacking; no much larger clone is found one base away.

Sequenced sample: blood. This TCR was sampled from a woman aged 18 to 35 in good health. The rearranged segments are TRBV5-6 and TRBJ2-5; TRBD2 fits 9 bases in the junction. CDR3 loop: CASRREREAQETQYF. The DNA reads as follows: TGTGCCAGCAGACGTGAGCGGGAGGCCCAAGAGACCCAGTACTTC.